This T cell receptor beta chain was recovered during a study of tumor-infiltrating lymphocytes in primary liver carcinoma. Production of TCR beta cDNA used about 500 ng total RNA together with a constant-region primer. Three nested multiplex PCR rounds, a slightly modified ARM-PCR method, built the TCR beta libraries. Each of the first two PCR rounds ran around 10 cycles with TRBV1-TRBV30 forward and C-beta reverse primers. A single record per CDR3 protein comes from TCRdb applying MiXCR to the multiplex PCR reads. The sample holds over 100,000 distinct CDR3 sequences, roughly 70% seen once. For each extraction, RNA and DNA were obtained together from around 20-30 mg of unsorted bulk tissue. Germline loops: CDR1 SQVTM, CDR2 ANQGSEA. V lost 4 bases and J lost 11; bases outside the gene matches: 14. This CDR3 is built from 15 residues.

The sequenced material came from tumor-adjacent normal liver tissue. This TCR came from a woman aged 60 to 75 with primary liver carcinoma and hepatitis B virus infection. The V gene is TRBV29-1, the J gene TRBJ2-1, with TRBD2 identical over 10 bases. The CDR3 reads CSVVLSSGSYYKQFF. DNA of the CDR3: TGCAGCGTTGTCCTTTCTAGCGGGAGCTACTATAAGCAGTTCTTC.